Listed below are T cell receptor beta chains from one sample, sequenced in a study of T cell changes during pregnancy in multiple sclerosis. Clones were sequenced by immunoSEQ multiplex PCR, and TCRdb holds only the in-frame ones, with some missing. The table includes roughly 52,000 clones, under 95% detected once. The sample here was CD8+ T cells from peripheral blood mononuclear cells, taken before pregnancy. These receptors came from a female donor with multiple sclerosis, enrolled in a pregnancy study. CDR3s include the opening cysteine and the closing phenylalanine or tryptophan. The order of the fields is V gene, CDR3 length, clone size, J gene, CDR3 protein. Clone size appears in some rows only: once, few, many, or a class for an expanded clone.

TRBV6-1,11,-,TRBJ2-7,CASSPAYEQYF
TRBV11-2,13,once,TRBJ2-7,CASRLRVPYEQYF
TRBV15,15,-,TRBJ2-3,CATSRVSGGPDTQYF
TRBV4-1,16,-,TRBJ2-7,CASSQDGRQGSYEQYF
TRBV5-5,17,-,TRBJ2-5,CASSHKGTSGSGETQYF
TRBV19,15,-,TRBJ2-7,CASSIMAGAVYEQYF
TRBV19,15,-,TRBJ1-1,CASRQGTAMNTEAFF
TRBV27,16,-,TRBJ2-7,CASALIDRVPGYEQYF
TRBV7-9,15,-,TRBJ2-7,CASSRGLAGSYEQYF
TRBV28,15,-,TRBJ1-1,CASSPPAGPNTEAFF
TRBV27,12,-,TRBJ2-3,CASSSTSGTQYF
TRBV4-3,16,-,TRBJ2-7,CASSQDRGSGSYEQYF
TRBV11-2,13,-,TRBJ2-2,CASSLARQGELFF
TRBV6-9,15,-,TRBJ2-5,CASRGDRGREETQYF
TRBV10-3,14,-,TRBJ1-5,CAISVTGVDQPQHF
TRBV4-1,13,-,TRBJ1-2,CASSQDGIRGYTF
TRBV13,15,-,TRBJ1-2,CASSSKGGANYGYTF
TRBV4-1,15,-,TRBJ2-7,CASSQALPAGHEQYF
TRBV14,16,-,TRBJ2-5,CASSPRVAGGGETQYF
TRBV6-1,15,-,TRBJ1-4,CASSERQGGNEKLFF
TRBV15,18,-,TRBJ2-1,CATSGTTTSGSSYNEQFF
TRBV9,15,-,TRBJ1-2,CASSGTGSLNYGYTF
TRBV5-1,10,-,TRBJ2-3,CRGLPDTQYF
TRBV6-1,15,-,TRBJ2-7,CASSASRGTSYEQYF
TRBV29-1,13,-,TRBJ1-1,CSVWTGDNTEAFF
TRBV29-1,14,once,TRBJ2-1,CSVAGSYPGNEQFF
TRBV6-5,13,-,TRBJ2-1,CATGSGSYNEQFF
TRBV27,13,-,TRBJ2-7,CASSFTVTYEQYF
TRBV27,13,-,TRBJ2-2,CASSLLYGGELFF
TRBV27,13,once,TRBJ1-1,CATSQQGVTEAFF
TRBV2,14,-,TRBJ2-5,CAGVGHKLQETQYF
TRBV5-1,16,-,TRBJ1-4,CASSLSSGQVNEKLFF
TRBV6-5,13,-,TRBJ1-5,CASSYSIRQPQHF
TRBV4-1,13,few,TRBJ2-7,CASSLGRRNEQYF
TRBV7-9,15,-,TRBJ1-1,CASSALTGGITEAFF
TRBV5-1,14,once,TRBJ2-7,CASSPGQGSHEQYF
TRBV27,15,-,TRBJ2-7,CASSSRTNSAYEQYF
TRBV7-9,14,-,TRBJ2-7,CASSPRGLKAEQYF
TRBV9,14,-,TRBJ1-1,CASSENRGWGRAFF
TRBV5-1,15,-,TRBJ2-1,CASSLPAGGPHEQFF
TRBV6-1,15,-,TRBJ2-7,CASSEEGTTVYEQYF
TRBV19,13,-,TRBJ2-1,CASSLPTNTWQFF
TRBV30,14,-,TRBJ2-5,CAWSPGAGQETQYF
TRBV6-5,16,-,TRBJ2-1,CASSYFGTSRDNEQFF
TRBV2,11,-,TRBJ1-2,CASMEGYGYTF
TRBV9,16,-,TRBJ2-1,CASSVVGVGGHNEQFF
TRBV19,16,-,TRBJ2-1,CASSIGGPGPVNEQFF
TRBV6-5,15,once,TRBJ2-3,CASSFRDRSTDTQYF
TRBV5-4,14,-,TRBJ2-1,CASSYGTALGEQFF
TRBV9,17,-,TRBJ2-7,CASSPREGLAGVNEQYF
TRBV7-3,17,once,TRBJ2-3,CASSFMGREMSTDTQYF
TRBV27,15,-,TRBJ2-7,CASSLIGGHPSEQYF
TRBV15,15,-,TRBJ2-7,CATSKSGTGDYEQYF
TRBV7-9,12,-,TRBJ2-1,CASSLLYNEQFF
TRBV2,15,-,TRBJ2-3,CASSEFSGGTDTQYF
TRBV30,12,once,TRBJ1-1,CAGRQGVYEAFF
TRBV7-3,15,-,TRBJ2-7,CASSLGLAGGHEQYF